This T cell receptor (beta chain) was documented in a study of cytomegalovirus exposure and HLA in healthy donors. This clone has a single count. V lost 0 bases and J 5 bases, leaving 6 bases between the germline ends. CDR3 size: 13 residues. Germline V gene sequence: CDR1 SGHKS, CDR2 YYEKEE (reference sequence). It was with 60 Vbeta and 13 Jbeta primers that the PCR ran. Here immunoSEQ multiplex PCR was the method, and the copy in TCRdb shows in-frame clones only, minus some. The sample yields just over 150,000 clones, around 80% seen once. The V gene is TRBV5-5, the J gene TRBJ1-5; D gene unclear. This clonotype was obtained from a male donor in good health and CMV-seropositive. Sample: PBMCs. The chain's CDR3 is CASSLAAYQPQHF. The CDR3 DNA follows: TGTGCCAGCAGCTTGGCCGCGTATCAGCCCCAGCATTTT.